One sample yielded the 14 T cell receptor beta chains listed below, sequenced in a study of PD-1 blockade in classical Hodgkin lymphoma. Each of the patients experienced relapse following autologous stem cell transplantation, and their brentuximab vedotin exposure differed. Clones were sequenced by immunoSEQ multiplex PCR, and TCRdb holds only the in-frame ones, with some missing. Of about 61,000 clones in the sample, 85% to 90% were seen once. The material was peripheral blood mononuclear cells (PBMCs), obtained at baseline. The receptors originated from a human donor with classical Hodgkin lymphoma.

This clone is a singleton in its sample. The chain recombines TRBV18 with TRBJ2-5; possibly TRBD2 for D (6 bases). There are 13 residues in the CDR3. Germline V gene lookup returns CDR1 KGHSH and CDR2 LQKENI. Between the trimmed V and J ends, which lost 7 bases and 0 bases, there was a span of 9 bases. The CDR3 loop is CASWGENQETQYF. As DNA, the CDR3 is TGTGCCAGCTGGGGGGAAAACCAAGAGACCCAGTACTTC.

This clone was seen more than once but under ten times. The rearrangement joins TRBV5-1 to TRBJ1-1; no definite D call. The CDR3 extends over 14 amino acids. The germline CDR1 and CDR2 sequences are SGHRS and YFSETQ. The ends were cut back, 5 bases at V and 0 bases at J, with 11 bases in the middle. CDR3 amino acids: CASSRQLMNTEAFF. CDR3 sequence (DNA): TGCGCCAGCAGTCGGCAGCTCATGAACACTGAAGCTTTCTTT.

This chain links TRBV9 with TRBJ1-3; a weak D match, TRBD1 (6 bases). The CDR3 length is 12 residues. Germline-derived CDR1 and CDR2 are SGDLS and YYNGEE. The V and J ends lost 4 bases and 8 bases respectively, with 10 bases between them. The CDR3 loop is CASSQEGDTIYF. The CDR3, as DNA: TGTGCCAGCAGCCAGGAGGGGGACACCATATATTTT.

The chain uses TRBV6-5 and TRBJ2-5; tentatively, D is TRBD2 (6 bases). Germline assignment: CDR1 MNHEY and CDR2 SVGAGI. The CDR3 has 15 residues. V lost 3 bases and J 2 bases, leaving 13 bases between the germline ends. The DNA for the CDR3 is TGTGCCAGCAGTTATCTTGGAGGGCTTCAAGAGACCCAGTACTTC. Translation gives CASSYLGGLQETQYF.

The V gene is TRBV28, the J gene TRBJ1-1; D gene ambiguous. V was trimmed by 6 bases and J by 3 bases, leaving 5 bases between them. The CDR3 runs to 11 residues. Germline V gene lookup returns CDR1 MDHEN and CDR2 SYDVKM. CDR3 coding DNA: TGTGCCAGCAGGTTGTACACTGAAGCTTTCTTT. Its protein product is CASRLYTEAFF.

The V call is TRBV23-1, the J call TRBJ1-2; a possible D gene is TRBD1 (6 bases). TRBV23-1 is placed among ORFs of uncertain function. This CDR3 has 14 residues. Trimming pared 2 bases from V and 0 bases from J, leaving 7 bases between. The CDR3 loop is CASSQGGSNYGYTF. CDR3 DNA sequence: TGCGCCAGCAGTCAAGGGGGCTCTAACTATGGCTACACCTTC.

The chain links TRBV27 to TRBJ2-3; 13 bases fit TRBD2. The CDR3 is 15 residues long. The germline V gene encodes CDR1 MNHEY and CDR2 SMNVEV (reference sequence). V was pared by 5 bases and J by 4 bases, with 3 bases of the junction left unmatched. This chain's CDR3 is CASSILAGGPDTQYF. CDR3 bases: TGTGCCAGCAGTATACTAGCGGGGGGGCCAGATACGCAGTATTTT.

The V gene is TRBV6-1, the J gene TRBJ2-1; 13 nucleotides agree with TRBD2. With V trimmed by 6 bases and J by 7 bases, 6 bases remained unmatched. The CDR3 is 15 amino acids. Per the germline V gene, CDR1 is MNHNS and CDR2 is SASEGT. As DNA, the CDR3 is TGTGCCAGCAGATTGACTAGCGGGGGGCGGAATGAGCAGTTCTTC. As protein: CASRLTSGGRNEQFF.

V gene TRBV9 combines with J gene TRBJ1-1; TRBD1 is a possible D gene (6 bases). Trimming removed 1 base at V and 5 bases at J, with 18 bases between. Germline lookup yields CDR1 SGDLS and CDR2 YYNGEE. The CDR3 extends over 16 amino acids. The CDR3 region has the DNA TGTGCCAGCAGCGTATCGGGCGGGGGGGCCCCTACTGAAGCTTTCTTT. It encodes CASSVSGGGAPTEAFF. The variable domain in full, with the rest retrieved from reference TRBV9 and TRBJ1-1, is DSGVTQTPKHLITATGQRVTLRCSPRSGDLSVYWYQQSLDQGLQFLIQYYNGEERAKGNILERFSAQQFPDLHSELNLSSLELGDSALYFCASSVSGGGAPTEAFFGQGTRLTVV.

In this sample, this clone turned up once. This chain links TRBV9 with TRBJ1-4; D not resolved. V was clipped by 0 bases and J by 6 bases, with 6 bases between them. CDR1 is SGDLS and CDR2 is YYNGEE in the germline V gene. The CDR3 is 13 amino acids. DNA for the CDR3: TGTGCCAGCAGCGTAGATCTGGATGAAAAACTGTTTTTT. As protein: CASSVDLDEKLFF.

J is TRBJ1-1 and V is TRBV30; perhaps TRBD1 as D (6 bases). The V gene lost 2 bases and the J gene lost 5 bases, with 18 bases spanning the gap. This CDR3 has 15 residues. Germline V gives CDR1 GTSNPN, CDR2 SVGIG (reference sequence). This CDR3 is CAWSIYTGHSTEAFF. The CDR3 bases are TGTGCCTGGAGTATTTATACAGGGCATAGTACTGAAGCTTTCTTT.

The chain carries TRBV6-6 and TRBJ2-1; 7 bases match TRBD1. The CDR3 length is 14 residues. Trimming removed 2 bases from V and 8 bases from J; junction bases left unmatched: 6. Germline V gives CDR1 MNHNY, CDR2 SVGAGI (reference sequence). The CDR3 sequence is CASSYVNRGDEQFF. CDR3 in DNA: TGTGCCAGCAGTTACGTCAACAGGGGCGATGAGCAGTTCTTC.

The J gene is TRBJ1-1, the V gene TRBV5-1; D is uncertain. The germline V and J ends were trimmed by 6 bases and 7 bases, with 13 bases remaining between them. This CDR3 is built from 12 residues. Germline-derived CDR1 and CDR2 are SGHRS and YFSETQ. The CDR3: CASNPTVVEAFF. CDR3 nucleotide sequence: TGCGCCAGCAACCCAACAGTTGTTGAAGCTTTCTTT.

The chain recombines TRBV6-5 with TRBJ2-7; 7 bases align to TRBD2. This CDR3 contains 15 residues. The germline gives CDR1 MNHEY, CDR2 SVGAGI. V was clipped by 5 bases and J by 0 bases; unmatched bases: 7. The CDR3 loop is CASSQSSGYSYEQYF. Here the CDR3 DNA reads TGTGCCAGCAGTCAATCTAGCGGCTACTCCTACGAGCAGTACTTC.